This TCR beta chain came from a study of blood T cell repertoires in COVID-19. For the study at large: The study drew acute and convalescent COVID-19 samples from the United States, Italy and Spain. The cDNA or gDNA used as material had been derived from T cells, B-cell-depleted T cells, or PBMCs.

In the original workflow: Estimation of nucleated cell counts was performed using reference gene primer amplification. The method was immunoSEQ multiplex PCR; TCRdb's version includes in-frame clones alone and lacks a portion of them. Clonal size and the V and J genes are those of that table, whereas D and trimming came from the DNA. The table records about 230,000 clones, around 84% of them present only once. Trimming cost V 1 base and J 0 bases; bases outside gene matches: 12. The germline gives CDR1 GTSNPN, CDR2 SVGIG (reference sequence). This CDR3 is built from 19 residues. Seattle's enrolled individuals joined amid active infection and were then monitored longitudinally.

The specimen was peripheral blood. J is TRBJ1-6 and V is TRBV30, with 7 bases fitting TRBD1. This receptor was identified in a man in his forties or fifties with COVID-19, enrolled during active disease. The CDR3 here is CAWSEKEDRISSYNSPLHF. The CDR3 coding sequence is TGTGCCTGGAGTGAAAAAGAGGACAGGATTAGCTCCTATAATTCACCCCTCCACTTT.